Following are 9 T cell receptor beta chains from one sample sequenced in a study of T cell responses to AZD1222 COVID-19 vaccine. The protocol was immunoSEQ multiplex PCR, while the TCRdb copy is restricted to in-frame clones and leaves out a portion. The table has over 100,000 clones, about nine tenths seen once; the top ten hold 6.9%. This specimen was peripheral blood, taken on day 0 of AZD1222 vaccination. These receptors came from an adult in good health.

The chain combines TRBV28 with TRBJ1-4, with D possibly being TRBD1 (5 bases). CDR1 and CDR2 from the germline V gene are MDHEN and SYDVKM. V lost 7 bases and J 8 bases, leaving 20 bases between the germline ends. The CDR3 covers 15 residues. The CDR3 loop reads CASTSVGVSDEKLFF. CDR3 nucleotides: TGTGCCAGCACGTCGGTGGGGGTTTCCGACGAAAAACTGTTTTTT.

The J gene is TRBJ2-5, the V gene TRBV30; 8 bases line up with TRBD1. The CDR3 contains 10 residues. Germline-derived CDR1 and CDR2 are GTSNPN and SVGIG (reference sequence). Trimming removed 7 bases from V and 6 bases from J; junction bases left unmatched: 1. The CDR3 here is CASGGQTQYF. The CDR3 nucleotides are TGTGCCTCAGGGGGCCAGACCCAGTACTTC.

This chain uses TRBV18 with TRBJ1-1; TRBD1 aligns across 9 bases. Per germline, CDR1 KGHSH and CDR2 LQKENI. The CDR3 has 15 amino acids. V shed 4 bases, J shed 5 bases, and the junction held 8 bases outside the gene matches. The CDR3 region is CASSQRTGDGTEAFF. The CDR3 coding sequence is TGTGCCAGCTCACAAAGGACAGGGGATGGGACTGAAGCTTTCTTT.

J is TRBJ1-2 and V is TRBV24-1; TRBD1 agrees at 8 bases. Per germline, CDR1 KGHDR and CDR2 SFDVKD. With V trimmed by 1 base and J by 9 bases, 6 bases remained unmatched. The CDR3 length is 14 residues. This CDR3 reads CATSDLTTGGSYTF. For the CDR3, the DNA is TGTGCCACCAGTGATTTAACCACAGGGGGAAGCTACACCTTC.

The sample holds one count of this clone. The chain carries TRBV4-3 and TRBJ2-2; D is undetermined. Trimming cost V 0 bases and J 5 bases, with 10 bases left between them. The CDR3 is 15 residues long. Germline V gene sequence: CDR1 LGHNA, CDR2 YSLEER. The CDR3 nucleotides are TGCGCCAGCAGCCAAGATTTGTCCCTTACCGGGGAGCTGTTTTTT. Translated, it gives CASSQDLSLTGELFF.

The genes are TRBV5-1 and TRBJ2-6; a weak D match, TRBD1 (5 bases). The CDR3 length is 15 residues. V lost 3 bases to trimming and J lost 1 base, with 8 bases between them. The germline CDR1 and CDR2 sequences are SGHRS and YFSETQ. CDR3 nucleotides: TGCGCCAGCAGCTCCCAGGGTTCTGGGGCCAACGTCCTGACTTTC. Translation: CASSSQGSGANVLTF.

The chain carries TRBV29-1 and TRBJ2-1; TRBD1 agrees at 9 bases. CDR3 length: 15 residues. The V gene end was trimmed by 7 bases and the J gene end by 1 base; junction bases not matched to a gene: 8. The V gene's germline CDR1 is SQVTM and CDR2 ANQGSEA. As DNA, the CDR3 is TGCAGCGCCTACCGGGGGACAGGGTCCTACAATGAGCAGTTCTTC. Its protein product is CSAYRGTGSYNEQFF.

The DNA for the CDR3 is TGTGCCAGCAGCTGGAAGGGGGTCGGCACCGGGGAGCTGTTTTTT. The encoded protein is CASSWKGVGTGELFF. This rearrangement joins TRBV7-9 to TRBJ2-2; tentative D call: TRBD1 (6 bases). V shed 4 bases and J shed 4 bases, with 13 bases lying between them. The CDR3 sequence is 15 residues long. Germline loops: CDR1 SEHNR, CDR2 FQNEAQ (reference sequence).

V gene TRBV19 combines with J gene TRBJ2-3; D may be TRBD1 (5 bases). This CDR3 region has 14 residues. V was trimmed by 5 bases and J by 6 bases, leaving 15 bases between them. Per the germline V gene, CDR1 is LNHDA and CDR2 is SQIVND (reference sequence). Here the CDR3 reads CASSPQDVGDTQYF. In DNA, the CDR3 is TGTGCCAGTAGTCCACAGGACGTCGGGGATACGCAGTATTTT.